This passage covers 21 T cell receptor beta chains from one sample sequenced in a study of OX40 agonist ivuxolimab in advanced cancers. The data were produced by immunoSEQ multiplex PCR, yet TCRdb's version contains in-frame clones alone and is incomplete. The sample carries 90,000 to 120,000 clones, 90% recorded once. The sequences come from CD4+ or CD8+ T cells sorted from blood, collected in a trial of the OX40 agonist ivuxolimab. The receptors originated from an adult with an advanced solid tumor such as melanoma, head and neck, liver or kidney cancer.

This chain's CDR3 is CASSRPGRSYNEQFF. DNA for the CDR3: TGTGCCAGCAGCCGGCCTGGGAGGTCCTACAATGAGCAGTTCTTC. The rearrangement joins TRBV14 to TRBJ2-1, with D tentatively TRBD2 (6 bases). Germline V gene sequence: CDR1 SGHDN, CDR2 FVKESK. CDR3 size: 15 residues. Trimming took 4 bases from V and 1 from J, leaving 11 bases between them.

This clone showed up just once. The rearrangement links TRBV7-2 to TRBJ2-7; D not resolved. CDR1 and CDR2 (germline): SGHTA, FQGNSA. This CDR3 is built from 14 residues. The V and J ends lost 1 base and 3 bases respectively, with 10 bases between them. The CDR3: CASSLGPSNYEQYF. CDR3 coding DNA: TGTGCCAGCAGCTTAGGCCCCTCGAACTACGAGCAGTACTTC.

The V call is TRBV19, the J call TRBJ2-7; D call uncertain. The CDR3 runs 15 residues. V lost 1 base to trimming and J lost 3 bases, with 13 bases between them. Germline V lookup: CDR1 LNHDA, CDR2 SQIVND (reference sequence). The CDR3 region has the DNA TGTGCCAGTAGTATAGGCACGGACGGCATCTACGAGCAGTACTTC. This gives the protein CASSIGTDGIYEQYF.

The chain combines TRBV7-9 with TRBJ1-2; D is unclear. CDR3 length: 12 amino acids. Germline V gives CDR1 SEHNR, CDR2 FQNEAQ (reference sequence). V lost 0 bases and J lost 2, with 1 base in between. For the CDR3, the DNA is TGTGCCAGCAGCTTAGCGAACTATGGCTACACCTTC. Translating it yields CASSLANYGYTF. The whole variable domain, remainder taken from reference TRBV7-9 and TRBJ1-2, is DTGVSQNPRHKITKRGQNVTFRCDPISEHNRLYWYRQTLGQGPEFLTYFQNEAQLEKSRLLSDRFSAERPKGSFSTLEIQRTEQGDSAMYLCASSLANYGYTFGSGTRLTVV.

CDR3 sequence (DNA): TGCACCAGCAGCTTTGCGCGGGACCGCGGATACAATGAGCAGTTCTTC. This translates into CTSSFARDRGYNEQFF. The chain combines TRBV1 with TRBJ2-1; the table's D call of TRBD2 was not tested on the DNA. TRBV1 constitutes a pseudogene. The CDR3 consists of 16 residues.

This clone appeared a single time. J is TRBJ1-4 and V is TRBV5-1, with a tentative D call TRBD1 (5 bases). The CDR3 has 15 residues. Per germline, CDR1 SGHRS and CDR2 YFSETQ. The V gene lost 5 bases and the J gene lost 2 bases, with 13 bases spanning the gap. CDR3 bases: TGCGCCAGCAGTACCTCAGAGGGGACTAATGAAAAACTGTTTTTT. This translates into CASSTSEGTNEKLFF.

V usage is TRBV27 and J usage is TRBJ2-1; D uncertain. From germline, CDR1 is MNHEY and CDR2 SMNVEV (reference sequence). The CDR3 is made up of 15 amino acids. Between the trimmed V and J ends, which lost 6 bases and 3 bases, there was a span of 15 bases. In DNA, the CDR3 is TGTGCCAGCAGGAAAGTGGAGACCTTCTACAATGAGCAGTTCTTC. The encoded protein is CASRKVETFYNEQFF.

The count of this clone is one. V and J are TRBV5-4 and TRBJ2-2; a possible D gene is TRBD1 (6 bases). Trimming cost V 0 bases and J 4 bases, with 7 bases left between them. This CDR3 has 14 amino acids. The V gene's germline CDR1 is SGHNT and CDR2 YYREEE (reference sequence). The CDR3 is CASSLGGGTGELFF. As DNA, the CDR3 is TGTGCCAGCAGCTTGGGAGGGGGCACCGGGGAGCTGTTTTTT.

This chain connects TRBV5-8 to TRBJ2-2; TRBD2 matches at 12 bases. With 4 bases clipped from V and 7 bases from J, the junction kept 11 bases outside the gene matches. This CDR3 region has 17 residues. Germline CDR1 and CDR2: SGHTS and YDEGEE. In DNA form, the CDR3 reads TGTGCCAGCAGCCATCCTGGACTAGCGGGGTCGCGCGGGGAGCTGTTTTTT. Encoded protein: CASSHPGLAGSRGELFF. Full variable domain (outside the CDR3, taken from reference TRBV5-8 and TRBJ2-2): EAGVTQSPTHLIKTRGQQATLRCSPISGHTSVYWYQQALGLGLQFLLWYDEGEERNRGNFPPRFSGRQFPNYSSELNVNALELEDSALYLCASSHPGLAGSRGELFFGEGSRLTVL.

J is TRBJ2-3 and V is TRBV5-4; D might be TRBD2 (5 bases). Germline V gene sequence: CDR1 SGHNT, CDR2 YYREEE (reference sequence). CDR3 length equals 15 residues. The germline V and J ends were trimmed by 2 bases and 3 bases, with 13 bases remaining between them. This chain's CDR3 is CASSLNGMRTDTQYF. The CDR3 DNA sequence: TGTGCCAGCAGCTTAAACGGGATGAGGACAGATACGCAGTATTTT.

The V call is TRBV28, the J call TRBJ2-5; TRBD2 aligns across 12 bases. Germline V gene data show CDR1 as MDHEN and CDR2 as SYDVKM. This CDR3 has 20 amino acids. V was pared by 6 bases and J by 5 bases, with 22 bases of the junction left unmatched. The CDR3 here is CASRKTLARASGRVRETQYF. As DNA, the CDR3 is TGTGCCAGCAGAAAAACTTTGGCCCGGGCTAGCGGGAGGGTGAGGGAGACCCAGTACTTC.

V and J are TRBV2 and TRBJ2-2, with unresolved D. V lost 4 bases to trimming and J lost 6 bases, with 12 bases between them. CDR1 SNHLY and CDR2 FYNNEI come from the germline V gene. This CDR3 comprises 14 residues. In DNA form, the CDR3 reads TGTGCCAGCAGTGTTGTACCCCCGTCCGGGGAGCTGTTTTTT. Protein: CASSVVPPSGELFF. Full variable domain (outside the CDR3, taken from reference TRBV2 and TRBJ2-2): EPEVTQTPSHQVTQMGQEVILRCVPISNHLYFYWYRQILGQKVEFLVSFYNNEISEKSEIFDDQFSVERPDGSNFTLKIRSTKLEDSAMYFCASSVVPPSGELFFGEGSRLTVL.

V and J are TRBV18 and TRBJ2-7; D uncertain. V lost 1 base, J lost 1 base, and 8 bases lay in between. Germline values: CDR1 KGHSH, CDR2 LQKENI. This CDR3 region has 14 residues. CDR3 sequence reads: CASSPRDKSYEQYF. The CDR3 DNA reads TGTGCCAGCTCACCACGAGACAAGTCCTACGAGCAGTACTTC.

The J gene is TRBJ2-7, the V gene TRBV6-6; TRBD2 agrees at 10 bases. Germline CDR1 and CDR2: MNHNY and SVGAGI (reference sequence). CDR3 length equals 15 residues. J gave up 0 bases and V 6 bases, and 5 bases lay outside the gene matches. Here the CDR3 DNA reads TGTGCCAGCAGCCTTAGCGGGAGGCTCTCCTACGAGCAGTACTTC. This gives the protein CASSLSGRLSYEQYF.

The chain carries TRBV19 and TRBJ2-6; tentative D call: TRBD2 (5 bases). Germline V gene data show CDR1 as LNHDA and CDR2 as SQIVND (reference sequence). The V gene lost 4 bases and the J gene lost 0 bases, with 13 bases spanning the gap. This CDR3 spans 17 amino acids. DNA for the CDR3: TGTGCCAGTAGTAATAAGCGGAGTGTCTCTGGGGCCAACGTCCTGACTTTC. Protein sequence: CASSNKRSVSGANVLTF.

The chain's CDR3 is CASSQELAGKHRNTGELFF. DNA of the CDR3: TGTGCCAGCAGCCAAGAACTAGCGGGAAAGCACAGGAACACCGGGGAGCTGTTTTTT. The rearrangement joins TRBV4-2 to TRBJ2-2, with 10 bases that match TRBD2. The CDR3 is 19 amino acids. The germline gives CDR1 LGHNA, CDR2 YNFKEQ. V was pared by 0 bases and J by 1 base, with 8 bases of the junction left unmatched.

The chain couples TRBV28 to TRBJ2-7; D gene uncertain. Germline V lookup: CDR1 MDHEN, CDR2 SYDVKM. The V gene lost 4 bases and the J gene lost 4 bases, with 8 bases spanning the gap. The CDR3 runs 12 residues. As DNA, the CDR3 is TGTGCCAGCAGTTCTACGGAATACGAGCAGTACTTC. It encodes CASSSTEYEQYF.

This clone has more than one count but fewer than ten. The rearrangement joins TRBV6-5 to TRBJ1-1; no clear D gene. The CDR3 sequence is 15 residues long. V was shortened by 0 bases and J by 0 bases, with 8 bases between the two germline ends. Germline values: CDR1 MNHEY, CDR2 SVGAGI. The CDR3 DNA sequence: TGTGCCAGCAGTTACTCGATTCAACTGAACACTGAAGCTTTCTTT. Translation gives CASSYSIQLNTEAFF.

The genes are TRBV29-1 and TRBJ2-3; D tentatively reads TRBD1 or TRBD2 (5 bases each). CDR1 and CDR2 (germline): SQVTM, ANQGSEA. V was trimmed by 4 bases and J by 0 bases, leaving 14 bases between them. The CDR3 is 15 amino acids. Here the CDR3 reads CSVGGAETSTDTQYF. CDR3 coding DNA: TGCAGCGTTGGAGGGGCGGAAACTAGCACAGATACGCAGTATTTT.

The chain employs TRBV9 and TRBJ2-1; 8 bases align to TRBD1. Germline CDR1 SGDLS, CDR2 YYNGEE. With 0 bases clipped from V and 3 bases from J, the junction kept 2 bases outside the gene matches. The CDR3 has 15 residues. For the CDR3, the DNA is TGTGCCAGCAGCGTAGATGGACAGGGCTACAATGAGCAGTTCTTC. Protein: CASSVDGQGYNEQFF.

The chain carries TRBV6-5 and TRBJ1-2, with TRBD1 matching over 10 bases. This CDR3 has 10 residues. The germline V gene has CDR1 MNHEY and CDR2 SVGAGI. The V segment lost 6 bases and the J segment 12 bases; nucleotides outside the gene matches: 1. This chain's CDR3 is CASSDRGHTF. Written as DNA, the CDR3 is TGTGCCAGCAGCGACAGGGGGCACACCTTC.